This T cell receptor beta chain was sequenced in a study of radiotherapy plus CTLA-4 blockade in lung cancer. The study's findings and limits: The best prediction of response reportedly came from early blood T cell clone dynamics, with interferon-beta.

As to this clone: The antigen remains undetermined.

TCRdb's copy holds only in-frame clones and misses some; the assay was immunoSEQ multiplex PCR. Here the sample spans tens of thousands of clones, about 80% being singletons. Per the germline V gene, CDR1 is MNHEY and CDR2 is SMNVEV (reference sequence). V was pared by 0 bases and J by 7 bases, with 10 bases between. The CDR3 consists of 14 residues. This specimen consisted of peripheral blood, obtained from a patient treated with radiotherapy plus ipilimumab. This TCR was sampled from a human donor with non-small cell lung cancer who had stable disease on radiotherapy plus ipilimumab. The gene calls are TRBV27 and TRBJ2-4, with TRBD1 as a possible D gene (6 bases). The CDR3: CASSLSSQGNIQYF. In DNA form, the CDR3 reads TGTGCCAGCAGTTTATCGTCACAGGGTAACATTCAGTACTTC.